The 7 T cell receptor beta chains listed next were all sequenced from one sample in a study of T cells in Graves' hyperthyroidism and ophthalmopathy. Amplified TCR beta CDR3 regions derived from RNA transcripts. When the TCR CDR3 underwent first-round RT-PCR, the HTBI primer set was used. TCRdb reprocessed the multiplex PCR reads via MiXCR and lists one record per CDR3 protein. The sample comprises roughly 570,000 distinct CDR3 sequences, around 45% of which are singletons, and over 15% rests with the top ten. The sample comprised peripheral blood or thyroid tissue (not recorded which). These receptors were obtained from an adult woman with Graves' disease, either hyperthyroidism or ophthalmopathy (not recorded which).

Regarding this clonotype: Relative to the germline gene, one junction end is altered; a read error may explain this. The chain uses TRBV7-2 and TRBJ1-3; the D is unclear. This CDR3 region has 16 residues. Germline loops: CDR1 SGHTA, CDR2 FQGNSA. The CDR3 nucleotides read TGTGCCAGCAGCTCCCTGAGTGCCTCAACTGGAAACACCATACATTTT. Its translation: CASSSLSASTGNTIHF.

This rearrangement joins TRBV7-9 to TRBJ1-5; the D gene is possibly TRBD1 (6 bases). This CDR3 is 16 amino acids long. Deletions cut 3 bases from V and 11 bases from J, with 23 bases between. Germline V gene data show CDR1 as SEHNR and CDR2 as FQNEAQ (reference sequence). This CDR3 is CASSLNTGSMGETQHF. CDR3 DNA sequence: TGTGCCAGCAGCTTGAATACAGGGTCCATGGGAGAGACCCAGCATTTT. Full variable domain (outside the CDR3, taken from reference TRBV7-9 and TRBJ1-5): DTGVSQNPRHKITKRGQNVTFRCDPISEHNRLYWYRQTLGQGPEFLTYFQNEAQLEKSRLLSDRFSAERPKGSFSTLEIQRTEQGDSAMYLCASSLNTGSMGETQHFGDGTRLSIL.

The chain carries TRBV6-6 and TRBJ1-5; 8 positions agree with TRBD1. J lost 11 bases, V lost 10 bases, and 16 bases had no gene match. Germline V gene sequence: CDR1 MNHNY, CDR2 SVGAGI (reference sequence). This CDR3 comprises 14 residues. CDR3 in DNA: TGTGCCATCAGAGAGGGGACAGGTGCAGGGACCCAGCATTTT. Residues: CAIREGTGAGTQHF.

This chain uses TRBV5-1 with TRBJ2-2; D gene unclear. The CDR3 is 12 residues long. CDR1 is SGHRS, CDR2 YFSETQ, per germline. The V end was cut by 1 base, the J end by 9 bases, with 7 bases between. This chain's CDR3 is CASSLSSRELFF. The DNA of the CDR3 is TGCGCCAGCAGCTTGTCCTCGCGGGAGCTGTTTTTT.

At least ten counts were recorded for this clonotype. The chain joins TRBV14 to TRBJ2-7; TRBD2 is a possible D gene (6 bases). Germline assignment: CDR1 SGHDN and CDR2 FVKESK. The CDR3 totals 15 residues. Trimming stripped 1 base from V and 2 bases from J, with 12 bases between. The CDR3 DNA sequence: TGTGCCAGCAGCCAAGTCGGGGGTCCAGCCTACGAGCAGTACTTC. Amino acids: CASSQVGGPAYEQYF.

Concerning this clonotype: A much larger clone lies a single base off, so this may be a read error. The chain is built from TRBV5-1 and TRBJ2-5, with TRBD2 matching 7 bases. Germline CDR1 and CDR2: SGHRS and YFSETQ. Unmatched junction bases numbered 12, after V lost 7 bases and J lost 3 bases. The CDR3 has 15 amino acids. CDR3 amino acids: CASCGQLATEETQYF. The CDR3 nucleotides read TGCGCCAGCTGCGGTCAACTAGCGACCGAAGAGACCCAGTACTTC.

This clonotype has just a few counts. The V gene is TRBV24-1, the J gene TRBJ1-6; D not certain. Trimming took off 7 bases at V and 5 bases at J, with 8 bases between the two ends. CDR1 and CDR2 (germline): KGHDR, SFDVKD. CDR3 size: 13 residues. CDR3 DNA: TGTGCCACCAGCCGTAACCATAATTCACCCCTCCACTTT. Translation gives CATSRNHNSPLHF.